This entry describes one T cell receptor beta chain. What it binds is not known. A much larger clone lies one base from this, so it may be a read error. CDR3 length: 15 amino acids. The germline V gene has CDR1 SGHRS and CDR2 YFSETQ. Sampling of bone marrow took place during active disease in every patient. This library used approximately 0.4 ug RNA and molecular barcoded adaptors spanning alpha/delta and beta/gamma chains. TCRdb reprocessed the reads with MiXCR, giving one entry per CDR3 protein. In the table there are 100,000 to 150,000 distinct CDR3 sequences, around 13% of which are singletons. The sample comes from a study of read filtering for tumor transcriptome and immune sequencing. Study context: Revised staging placed eight or nine patients in R-ISS I, some 17 in II, about 7 in III.

Study-wide points: Dropping single-read clonotypes raised IR-seq and RNA-seq shared-clonotype correlation.

This chain uses TRBV5-1 with TRBJ2-1; D possibly corresponds to TRBD2 (5 bases). Sequenced input: a population of CD138-negative cells sorted from bone marrow. This clonotype originated in a donor older than 35 with multiple myeloma. CDR3 DNA: TGTGCCAGCAGTCTTGGCGGGTATGCCTACAATGAGCAGTTCTTC. Translated, it gives CASSLGGYAYNEQFF.